This is a list of T cell receptor beta chains from one sample in a study of beta chain features in type 1 diabetes. Libraries were prepared by immunoSEQ multiplex PCR; TCRdb keeps only in-frame clonotypes and omits some of them. In the table there are some 180,000 clones, about 13% of which are singletons. Sequencing used central memory CD4+ T cells from blood. All receptors derive from a woman under 30 in good health. CDR3s include the opening cysteine and the closing phenylalanine or tryptophan. A D gene is named only where the DNA matches it firmly. The listing skips clone size in some rows; elsewhere it reads once, few, many or a size class.

16,few,TRBV5-4,TRBJ2-1,TRBD2,CASSLELASGTNEQFF,TGTGCCAGCAGCTTGGAGCTCGCTAGCGGGACCAATGAGCAGTTCTTC
14,few,TRBV10-3,TRBJ2-1,.,CASSVQPSYNEQFF,TGTGCCAGCTCAGTACAGCCTTCCTACAATGAGCAGTTCTTC
16,many,TRBV28,TRBJ2-1,.,CASSSATVRSYNEQFF,TGTGCCAGCAGTTCCGCGACAGTAAGATCCTACAATGAGCAGTTCTTC
12,.,TRBV19,TRBJ2-1,.,CASSPRGIEQFF,TGTGCCAGTAGCCCTCGCGGTATTGAGCAGTTCTTC
15,.,TRBV18,TRBJ2-5,TRBD2,CASSPTSGREETQYF,TGTGCCAGCTCACCGACTAGCGGGAGGGAAGAGACCCAGTACTTC
16,.,TRBV27,TRBJ1-1,TRBD1,CASSGWTGAMNTEAFF,TGTGCCAGCAGTGGATGGACAGGGGCCATGAACACTGAAGCTTTCTTT
15,few,TRBV30,TRBJ2-1,.,CAWSVPHTSGNEQFF,TGTGCCTGGAGTGTACCCCACACCTCGGGAAATGAGCAGTTCTTC
17,few,TRBV4-2,TRBJ1-2,TRBD1,CASSQGGTGVFGYGYTF,TGTGCCAGCAGCCAAGGGGGGACAGGGGTGTTTGGCTATGGCTACACCTTC
15,.,TRBV28,TRBJ1-2,TRBD1,CASSHPSGGTYGYTF,TGTGCCAGCAGTCATCCCTCAGGGGGTACCTATGGCTACACCTTC
11,.,TRBV29-1,TRBJ2-7,.,CSVEQIHEQYF,TGCAGCGTTGAACAGATCCACGAGCAGTACTTC
14,.,TRBV6-5,TRBJ1-5,TRBD1,CAISGTGDNQPQHF,TGTGCCATCAGTGGGACAGGGGATAATCAGCCCCAGCATTTT
14,.,TRBV6-5,TRBJ1-5,.,CASSYSPREAPQHF,TGTGCCAGCAGTTACTCGCCGAGGGAGGCGCCCCAGCATTTT
15,.,TRBV9,TRBJ1-6,TRBD1,CASSVEGQSNSPLHF,TGTGCCAGCAGCGTAGAGGGACAGTCTAATTCACCCCTCCACTTT
14,.,TRBV27,TRBJ1-1,TRBD1,CASRLTGQGAGAFF,TGTGCCAGCAGACTAACGGGACAGGGGGCAGGAGCTTTCTTT
15,few,TRBV10-3,TRBJ1-2,TRBD1,CATRTGGRSLGGYTF,TGTGCCACCAGGACAGGGGGCCGATCCTTGGGTGGCTACACCTTC
15,.,TRBV11-2,TRBJ2-7,.,CASSQSTGLRYEQYF,TGTGCCAGCAGCCAAAGTACAGGGCTCCGGTACGAGCAGTACTTC
13,few,TRBV25-1,TRBJ1-1,.,CASSESWRGEAFF,TGTGCCAGCAGTGAAAGTTGGCGGGGTGAAGCTTTCTTT
16,.,TRBV5-1,TRBJ2-7,TRBD2,CASSPGGASGSYEQYF,TGCGCCAGCAGCCCGGGGGGGGCTAGCGGGAGCTACGAGCAGTACTTC
14,few,TRBV7-2,TRBJ1-2,TRBD1,CASSFSRGTDGYTF,TGTGCCAGCAGCTTCTCCCGCGGGACAGATGGCTACACCTTC
16,few,TRBV4-3,TRBJ2-1,TRBD1,CASSQLTGGSGNEQFF,TGCGCCAGCAGCCAACTTACAGGGGGCAGCGGCAATGAGCAGTTCTTC
16,.,TRBV19,TRBJ2-5,TRBD1,CASSPSGTGERETQYF,TGTGCCAGTAGTCCCTCCGGGACAGGGGAAAGAGAGACCCAGTACTTC
17,many,TRBV4-1,TRBJ2-4,TRBD2,CASSQDTGLAGLNIQYF,TGCGCCAGCAGCCAAGACACGGGACTAGCGGGATTAAACATTCAGTACTTC
14,.,TRBV29-1,TRBJ2-7,TRBD1,CSAGQGQGTYEQYF,TGCAGCGCCGGACAAGGACAGGGAACCTACGAGCAGTACTTC
15,few,TRBV5-4,TRBJ1-1,TRBD1,CASSFVTGVGTEAFF,TGTGCCAGCAGCTTTGTCACAGGGGTGGGCACTGAAGCTTTCTTT
15,many,TRBV7-9,TRBJ1-3,TRBD1,CASSPRTGAGNTIYF,TGTGCCAGCAGCCCCCGGACAGGGGCTGGAAACACCATATATTTT
13,few,TRBV7-8,TRBJ2-7,.,CASSRTDHYEQYF,TGTGCCAGCAGCAGGACAGACCACTACGAGCAGTACTTC
15,many,TRBV7-2,TRBJ1-1,.,CASSLALPGRTEAFF,TGTGCCAGCAGCTTAGCGCTCCCGGGTCGCACTGAAGCTTTCTTT
14,.,TRBV5-1,TRBJ2-5,.,CASSLRGYGETQYF,TGCGCCAGCAGCTTGCGAGGGTATGGAGAGACCCAGTACTTC
14,.,TRBV30,TRBJ2-2,.,CAWKKGVNTGELFF,TGTGCCTGGAAAAAGGGAGTGAACACCGGGGAGCTGTTTTTT
14,.,TRBV14,TRBJ2-5,.,CASSPGQVIETQYF,TGTGCCAGCAGCCCAGGACAAGTAATCGAGACCCAGTACTTC
16,few,TRBV29-1,TRBJ2-3,.,CSVGQGMLAGTDTQYF,TGCAGCGTCGGACAGGGCATGCTAGCGGGCACAGATACGCAGTATTTT
12,few,TRBV7-9,TRBJ2-6,.,CASLLGANVLTF,TGTGCCAGTCTCCTTGGGGCCAACGTCCTGACTTTC
13,few,TRBV28,TRBJ2-5,.,CASSLPGPETQYF,TGTGCCAGCAGTTTACCAGGTCCAGAGACCCAGTACTTC
13,few,TRBV30,TRBJ1-1,.,CAWSSTGLTEAFF,TGTGCCTGGAGTTCCACAGGGTTAACTGAAGCTTTCTTT
15,.,TRBV6-5,TRBJ2-6,TRBD1,CAYRDRDSGANVLTF,TGTGCCTACCGGGACAGGGACTCTGGGGCCAACGTCCTGACTTTC
13,.,TRBV19,TRBJ1-2,.,CASRRTELSGYTF,TGTGCCAGTAGGAGGACAGAGCTCAGTGGCTACACCTTC
16,few,TRBV4-3,TRBJ1-4,.,CASRHLFSRDNEKLFF,TGCGCCAGCAGACATCTCTTCTCCAGGGATAATGAAAAACTGTTTTTT
15,.,TRBV5-1,TRBJ2-1,TRBD2,CASSLALAGGSEQFF,TGCGCCAGCAGCTTGGCACTAGCGGGAGGATCTGAGCAGTTCTTC
18,few,TRBV25-1,TRBJ2-3,TRBD2,CASSEYYLLAGDRNTQYF,TGTGCCAGCAGTGAATATTATCTCCTGGCGGGAGATCGGAATACGCAGTATTTT
14,.,TRBV7-2,TRBJ2-1,TRBD2,CASSLSGGLNEQFF,TGTGCCAGCAGCTTAAGCGGGGGCCTCAATGAGCAGTTCTTC
12,once,TRBV5-1,TRBJ2-7,.,CASSKGQYEQYF,TGCGCCAGCAGCAAAGGACAATACGAGCAGTACTTC
11,few,TRBV28,TRBJ1-1,.,CATLGDTEAFF,TGTGCCACCCTAGGGGACACTGAAGCTTTCTTT
11,.,TRBV19,TRBJ2-5,.,CASSIRETQYF,TGTGCCAGTAGTATCCGGGAGACCCAGTACTTC
16,few,TRBV5-1,TRBJ2-7,TRBD1,CASSALVGQDNAEQYF,TGCGCCAGCAGCGCATTGGTGGGACAGGACAATGCCGAGCAGTACTTC
15,.,TRBV14,TRBJ2-1,TRBD2,CASSQWRLAVNEQFF,TGTGCCAGCAGCCAATGGCGGCTAGCGGTCAATGAGCAGTTCTTC
14,.,TRBV7-2,TRBJ2-7,TRBD2,CASSVVSGRYEQYF,TGTGCCAGCAGCGTTGTTAGCGGGAGGTACGAGCAGTACTTC
15,.,TRBV6-1,TRBJ2-7,.,CASSLAPREPYEQYF,TGTGCCAGCAGTCTAGCGCCCCGAGAACCCTACGAGCAGTACTTC
11,many,TRBV29-1,TRBJ1-5,.,CAGGRNQPQHF,TGCGCCGGGGGTCGCAATCAGCCCCAGCATTTT
14,.,TRBV4-1,TRBJ2-3,TRBD1,CASSGRTGGDTQYF,TGCGCCAGCAGTGGACGGACAGGTGGGGATACGCAGTATTTT
11,.,TRBV6-1,TRBJ2-7,.,CAAQGLDEQYF,TGTGCCGCACAGGGTCTTGACGAGCAGTACTTC
18,.,TRBV28,TRBJ1-1,TRBD1,CASRPNRGRLVFSTEAFF,TGTGCCAGCAGACCGAACAGGGGTCGGTTAGTGTTCTCCACTGAAGCTTTCTTT
13,.,TRBV11-3,TRBJ1-1,.,CASSSGLNTEAFF,TGTGCCAGCAGCTCTGGCCTCAACACTGAAGCTTTCTTT
14,.,TRBV7-7,TRBJ2-3,.,CASSLGLPTDTQYF,TGTGCCAGCAGCCTGGGACTGCCCACAGATACGCAGTATTTT
13,.,TRBV30,TRBJ1-1,.,CAWSVGQATEAFF,TGTGCCTGGAGTGTAGGTCAGGCTACTGAAGCTTTCTTT